The 25 T cell receptor beta chains below come from one sample, sequenced in a study of CD8 T cells in ankylosing spondylitis. TCRdb ran MiXCR on the 5' RACE reads and lists one entry per CDR3 protein. The sample shows 180,000 or so distinct CDR3 sequences, approximately 10% of them seen only once. Sequenced material: blood, either unsorted or a sorted T cell fraction (not recorded which). These receptors were taken from a male donor with ankylosing spondylitis or in good health (not recorded which).

This clonotype occurred many times. This chain uses TRBV12-3 or TRBV12-4 with TRBJ1-5, with D perhaps matching TRBD1 (6 bases). CDR3 length: 16 amino acids. V was trimmed by 3 bases and J by 4 bases, leaving 16 bases between them. The CDR3 DNA reads TGTGCCAGCAGTTTTAACGACGGACAGAGAAATCAGCCCCAGCATTTT. Protein: CASSFNDGQRNQPQHF.

This clonotype was seen ten or more times. DNA of the CDR3: TGTGCCAGCACAGGGGGCGGTGGCTACACCTTC. Protein product: CASTGGGGYTF. The chain recombines TRBV6-5 with TRBJ1-2, with 8 bases lining up with TRBD1. This CDR3 comprises 11 residues. The junction had 2 bases not matched to a gene; V was cut back by 7 bases and J by 7 bases. CDR1 and CDR2 (germline): MNHEY, SVGAGI.

This clonotype was picked up many times. The rearrangement uses TRBV12-3 or TRBV12-4 and TRBJ2-3, with D unresolved. V dropped 4 bases and J dropped 0 bases, with 8 bases sitting between them. The CDR3 loop spans 14 amino acids. The CDR3 protein is CASSSSASTDTQYF. The CDR3 DNA reads TGTGCCAGCAGTTCATCAGCTAGCACAGATACGCAGTATTTT.

There are many counts of this clonotype. The chain has TRBV5-1 and TRBJ2-3; TRBD2 matches 7 bases. CDR3 length equals 15 residues. The J segment lost 2 bases and the V segment lost 1 base, leaving 4 bases of the junction unmatched. Germline CDR1 is SGHRS and CDR2 is YFSETQ. The CDR3 is CASSLNRGVTDTQYF. The CDR3 nucleotides read TGCGCCAGCAGCTTGAATCGGGGGGTCACAGATACGCAGTATTTT.

This clonotype has at least ten counts. This sequence joins TRBV4-3 and TRBJ1-5; tentative D call: TRBD1 (5 bases). With 0 bases removed from V and 4 bases from J, the gap between germline ends came to 7 bases. The CDR3 has 14 residues. Germline loops: CDR1 LGHNA, CDR2 YSLEER. CDR3 nucleotide sequence: TGCGCCAGCAGCCAAGAGCCAGGGAATCAGCCCCAGCATTTT. Its translation: CASSQEPGNQPQHF.

Many counts were recorded for this clonotype. The rearrangement joins TRBV14 to TRBJ1-4; D is uncertain. CDR1 and CDR2 (germline): SGHDN, FVKESK. The CDR3 is 16 residues long. With 0 bases removed from V and 4 bases from J, the gap between germline ends came to 12 bases. This CDR3 reads CASSQDPDVNNEKLFF. For the CDR3, the DNA is TGTGCCAGCAGCCAAGATCCGGATGTCAATAATGAAAAACTGTTTTTT.

The CDR3 here is CSAERLAGAYEQYF. The CDR3 coding sequence is TGCAGTGCCGAAAGACTAGCGGGGGCCTACGAGCAGTACTTC. The gene calls are TRBV20-1 and TRBJ2-7; 12 positions match TRBD2. Germline V gene lookup returns CDR1 DFQATT and CDR2 SNEGSKA (reference sequence). Losses at the gene ends were 6 bases for V and 2 bases for J; bases not matched to a gene: 5. The CDR3 has 14 residues.

This clonotype was picked up one time. The chain uses TRBV11-3 and TRBJ2-2; TRBD1 matches 7 bases. Losses at the gene ends were 6 bases for V and 7 bases for J; bases not matched to a gene: 17. From germline, CDR1 is SGHNT and CDR2 YENEEA. CDR3 length equals 17 residues. CDR3 sequence reads: CASSRPPPGQKDGELFF. The CDR3 DNA is TGTGCCAGCAGTCGACCGCCGCCGGGACAGAAGGACGGGGAGCTGTTTTTT.

This clonotype was seen at least ten times. The CDR3 loop reads CASSLSGVRADTQYF. As DNA, the CDR3 is TGCGCCAGCAGCTTGAGCGGGGTTAGGGCAGATACGCAGTATTTT. The chain carries TRBV5-1 and TRBJ2-3; 7 nucleotides agree with TRBD2. This CDR3 has 15 amino acids. Germline V gene lookup returns CDR1 SGHRS and CDR2 YFSETQ. The trim removed 1 base at V and 4 bases at J, leaving 6 bases unmatched.

This clonotype was recorded at least ten times. The V gene is TRBV11-2, the J gene TRBJ1-1; possibly TRBD1 for D (5 bases). Germline values: CDR1 SGHAT, CDR2 FQNNGV. The CDR3 consists of 16 residues. V lost 7 bases to trimming and J lost 1 base, with 19 bases between them. In DNA form, the CDR3 reads TGTGCCAGCACTCTCCGTCAGGGATATGGGAACACTGAAGCTTTCTTT. Its protein product is CASTLRQGYGNTEAFF.

This clonotype was observed at least ten times. V usage is TRBV20-1 and J usage is TRBJ1-1; 10 nucleotides align to TRBD1. The CDR3 sequence is 14 residues long. J lost 1 base, V lost 5 bases, and 4 bases had no gene match. Germline assignment: CDR1 DFQATT and CDR2 SNEGSKA (reference sequence). CDR3 in DNA: TGCAGTGCTCCGGGACAGGGGCCGAACACTGAAGCTTTCTTT. This sequence encodes CSAPGQGPNTEAFF.

V gene TRBV7-2 combines with J gene TRBJ2-7; D gene ambiguous. The CDR3 has 15 residues. Germline CDR1 SGHTA, CDR2 FQGNSA. V shed 2 bases and J shed 5 bases, with 16 bases lying between them. DNA of the CDR3: TGTGCCAGCAGCTTACGGCGACGGAGCTCGGACGAGCAGTACTTC. Translated, it gives CASSLRRRSSDEQYF.

This clonotype was observed at least ten times. The chain links TRBV4-1 to TRBJ2-5, with unresolved D. Germline V gives CDR1 MGHRA, CDR2 YSYEKL. The CDR3 is made up of 14 amino acids. V lost 0 bases and J lost 4, with 9 bases in between. CDR3 bases: TGCGCCAGCAGCCAAGATGGTTCAGGAGAGACCCAGTACTTC. Translated: CASSQDGSGETQYF.

This rearrangement joins TRBV6-5 to TRBJ2-7; D unclear. Germline CDR1 is MNHEY and CDR2 is SVGAGI. This CDR3 comprises 15 residues. The V gene lost 0 bases and the J gene lost 2 bases, with 11 bases spanning the gap. CDR3 sequence reads: CASSYSRDGPYEQYF. In DNA, the CDR3 is TGTGCCAGCAGTTACTCCCGAGACGGCCCCTACGAGCAGTACTTC.

This clonotype was counted ten times or more. This chain uses TRBV29-1 with TRBJ2-2, with no clear D. The CDR3 contains 14 residues. The V gene lost 3 bases and the J gene lost 5 bases, with 13 bases spanning the gap. Germline CDR1 is SQVTM and CDR2 is ANQGSEA. CDR3 coding DNA: TGCAGCGTTGACGGCCCTTTCGGAACCGGGGAGCTGTTTTTT. This translates into CSVDGPFGTGELFF.

The sample holds a few counts of this clonotype. The V call is TRBV4-1, the J call TRBJ2-7; D gene uncertain. Germline CDR1 and CDR2: MGHRA and YSYEKL. The CDR3 extends over 15 amino acids. V dropped 3 bases and J dropped 3 bases, with 15 bases sitting between them. CDR3 nucleotide sequence: TGCGCCAGCAGCCAGCTTCCGGGTCCTATCTACGAGCAGTACTTC. Translating gives CASSQLPGPIYEQYF.

This clonotype was observed at least ten times. CDR3 nucleotides: TGTGCCAGCAGCCAAGCCTACAGGGGGCAGCACGGGGAGCTGTTTTTT. This codes for CASSQAYRGQHGELFF. The chain joins TRBV14 to TRBJ2-2; 9 positions agree with TRBD1. Germline V gene lookup returns CDR1 SGHDN and CDR2 FVKESK. The CDR3 has 16 amino acids. V lost 1 base and J lost 7; bases outside the gene matches: 7.

This clonotype has ten or more counts. The chain recombines TRBV5-1 with TRBJ2-3, with 8 bases matching TRBD2. Germline V gene sequence: CDR1 SGHRS, CDR2 YFSETQ. Losses at the gene ends were 4 bases for V and 3 bases for J; bases not matched to a gene: 10. The CDR3 contains 16 residues. In DNA form, the CDR3 reads TGCGCCAGCAGCCCCGGTCGGGCGGGAGGTACAGATACGCAGTATTTT. As protein: CASSPGRAGGTDTQYF.

The sample holds a few counts of this clonotype. The rearrangement links TRBV20-1 to TRBJ2-3, with 10 bases aligning to TRBD2. V was pared by 4 bases and J by 1 base, with 14 bases of the junction left unmatched. This CDR3 has 18 residues. The V gene's germline CDR1 is DFQATT and CDR2 SNEGSKA (reference sequence). The CDR3 here is CSAIKASSGGFGTDTQYF. CDR3 DNA sequence: TGCAGTGCTATTAAGGCGTCTAGCGGGGGATTTGGCACAGATACGCAGTATTTT.

This clonotype was counted a few times. The J gene is TRBJ2-7, the V gene TRBV20-1; maybe TRBD1 (6 bases). There are 14 residues in the CDR3. The germline gives CDR1 DFQATT, CDR2 SNEGSKA (reference sequence). Trimming took off 5 bases at V and 6 bases at J, with 20 bases between the two ends. The CDR3 DNA is TGCAGTGCTGTCCCGGGACAAGCCTTCGGCGAGCAGTACTTC. Residues: CSAVPGQAFGEQYF.

This clonotype was seen at least ten times. V and J are TRBV9 and TRBJ2-3; a weak D match, TRBD1 (6 bases). Trimming took off 5 bases at V and 5 bases at J, with 9 bases between the two ends. The germline CDR1 and CDR2 sequences are SGDLS and YYNGEE. CDR3 length equals 12 residues. The CDR3 coding sequence is TGTGCCAGCAGTGGGGGCCTAGATACGCAGTATTTT. Residues: CASSGGLDTQYF.

The table lists this clonotype with many counts. The chain is built from TRBV13 and TRBJ1-1; D unclear. CDR1 and CDR2 (germline): PRHDT, FYEKMQ (reference sequence). Trimming removed 6 bases at V and 5 bases at J, with 10 bases between. The CDR3 spans 12 residues. CDR3 sequence: CASSHGGTEAFF. In DNA, the CDR3 is TGTGCCAGCAGTCATGGTGGTACTGAAGCTTTCTTT.

This clonotype was seen more than once but under ten times. The chain couples TRBV29-1 to TRBJ1-2; no clear D gene. V was clipped by 8 bases and J by 8 bases, with 15 bases between them. This CDR3 is 11 amino acids long. Germline assignment: CDR1 SQVTM and CDR2 ANQGSEA. CDR3 sequence: CSTLGSQGYTF. The CDR3 bases are TGCAGCACCTTGGGCAGTCAGGGCTACACCTTC.

In this sample, this clonotype turned up many times. The CDR3 here is CASSATGGGQPQHF. The CDR3 DNA sequence: TGTGCCAGCAGCGCGACAGGGGGCGGCCAGCCCCAGCATTTT. This chain joins TRBV9 and TRBJ1-5; 10 nucleotides match TRBD1. Germline V gene lookup returns CDR1 SGDLS and CDR2 YYNGEE. With V trimmed by 3 bases and J by 7 bases, 4 bases remained unmatched. The CDR3 runs 14 residues.

This clonotype was seen at least ten times. The chain employs TRBV3-1 and TRBJ2-2; 14 bases line up with TRBD2. V lost 1 base, J lost 5 bases, and 0 bases stayed unmatched. The CDR3 loop spans 16 amino acids. Germline loops: CDR1 LGHDT, CDR2 YNNKEL (reference sequence). This chain's CDR3 is CASSQGTSGRTGELFF. CDR3 sequence (DNA): TGTGCCAGCAGCCAAGGGACTAGCGGGAGGACCGGGGAGCTGTTTTTT.